Below, one T cell receptor beta chain is given with its context. The assay was immunoSEQ multiplex PCR, and TCRdb's table has in-frame clones only and misses some. The data show around 220,000 clones, with more than 85% seen just once and more than 8.5% held by the top ten. The CDR3 has 18 amino acids. Germline V gives CDR1 MNHEY, CDR2 SVGEGT. Trimming removed 0 bases from V and 7 bases from J, with 24 bases in between. This sample is part of a study of blood T cell repertoires in COVID-19. This chain connects TRBV6-2 or TRBV6-3 to TRBJ1-1, with D possibly TRBD1 on 5 matching bases. The sample consisted of peripheral blood. This sequence was found in a woman aged 45 to 65 with COVID-19, enrolled during active disease. CDR3 protein: CASSYSPARPGRVNEAFF. In nucleotides, the CDR3 is TGTGCCAGCAGTTACTCCCCCGCTAGACCTGGCAGGGTTAATGAAGCTTTCTTT.